This TCR beta chain emerged from a study of blood T cells in healthy people across ages (dated by TCRdb to between 2014 and 2017). Regarding the complete study: Template switching captured roughly one uniquely barcoded TCR beta cDNA molecule per two T cells in model experiments. Age-related changes in TCR beta repertoire diversity were measured in the study by deep sequencing normalized with unique cDNA molecular identifiers. The donors were divided into four age groups: young (average roughly 15 years), middle-aged (approximately 41), aged (approximately 59) and long-lived (around 80). To avoid experimental bias, donors of different ages were randomly spread across the sequencing lanes. Using the same blood draw, the study looked at two additional independent replicas of 1 million unique cDNA reads for two donors, one aged 18 to 30 and the other aged 80 or older. Points the paper makes about the study in general: Observed TCR beta diversity correlated strongly with the percentage of naive T cells measured by flow cytometry. Since profiling was done on bulk unsorted PBMCs, naive and antigen-experienced compartments could not be conclusively compared. Compared with the aged group, more naive CD4+ T cells, fewer expanded clones and increased TCR diversity were shown by the long-lived group, suggesting age selection. Because the CMV infection status of the donors was unknown, age-related changes in expanded clonotypes may potentially have been confounded. Observed TCR beta diversity per million T cells fell roughly linearly with age, and a significant reduction was already apparent by age approximately 41. Estimates of total diversity based on one million sequenced T cells were regarded as lower bounds and as underestimates.

The library was produced with 5' RACE. A second roughly 6 to 12 cycle PCR used a sample-barcoded 5' primer and a J-beta primer mix. A template-switch 5' adaptor carrying 12 random nucleotides introduced a unique molecular identifier onto each TCR beta cDNA molecule. Each sample yielded at least 2.5 million CDR3-containing paired-end reads. First-strand cDNA was synthesized from all RNA with the Mint cDNA synthesis kit, primed by a TRBC-specific oligonucleotide. After uracil-DNA glycosylase treatment, a first 18-cycle PCR used universal primers M1SS and BC2_uni_R on all cDNA. The original pipeline was this. For normalization, 1 million high-quality reads, each with a distinct molecular identifier, were randomly selected from each sample. Instead of being binned into consensus sequences, reads that shared molecular identifiers were thrown out. MiTCR, with a Q25 quality threshold and the strictest error-elimination algorithm, was used for CDR3 identification, clonotype clustering and error correction. A nonparametric unseen species model with Euler transformation was used to estimate a lower bound on total TCR beta diversity. The raw public reads went through TCRdb reprocessing: fastp at Q25, MiXCR clone calling, in-frame beta chains kept. For every CDR3 protein sequence, its rows merge into one entry that carries the most common genes and DNA. The V and J calls reflect TCRdb's pipeline rather than the authors' work. Across this sample there are some 1.8 million distinct CDR3 sequences, with about two fifths seen only once. In total, the top ten clones hold under 30% of the sample.

This clonotype occurred a few times. This clone's antigen is unknown. One base away there is no much larger clone; base qualities are not given. V was cut back by 6 bases and J by 7 bases, leaving a gap of 19 bases between them. The CDR3 measures 15 amino acids from cysteine to phenylalanine. The only DNA kept is the CDR3, 45 bases in frame from the first base. The germline V gene supplies CDR1 MNHEY and CDR2 SVGAGI. Donors were a few dozen systemically healthy Caucasian individuals from Russia aged roughly 6 to 95 years. Each donor gave about 9.7 milliliters of peripheral blood, drawn into EDTA-treated Vacutainer tubes. PBMCs were isolated by Ficoll-Paque density-gradient centrifugation, with at least 6.5 million obtained per sample. Total RNA, at least 6 micrograms per sample, was extracted from PBMCs with Trizol reagent. The percentages of naive CD45RAhigh/CD27high T cells were determined by flow cytometry on a PBMC aliquot from every donor.

The sequence links TRBV6-5 to TRBJ2-1, with a tentative D gene TRBD1 over 6 matching bases. Sequences were obtained from blood. This TCR was recovered from a human donor in good health. The CDR3 region has the sequence CASRHTTGYRNEQFF. The nucleotide sequence is TGTGCCAGCAGACACACTACAGGGTACAGGAATGAGCAGTTCTTC.